These 10 T cell receptor beta chains originate from one sample sequenced in a study of tumor-infiltrating lymphocytes in primary liver carcinoma. A primer matching the constant region was used to make TCR beta cDNA from approximately 500 ng of total RNA. Amplification in three nested multiplex PCR rounds with slightly modified ARM-PCR gave rise to TCR beta libraries. The first two PCR rounds used TRBV1-TRBV30 forward primers with a C-beta reverse primer, 10 to 11 cycles each. TCRdb re-derived calls from the multiplex PCR reads in MiXCR, one entry per CDR3 protein. Among about 190,000 distinct CDR3 sequences listed, 85% were seen once. Both RNA and DNA were isolated together from around 20-30 mg of bulk tissue that had not been sorted. The sequencing sample was made of tumor tissue from primary liver carcinoma. The receptors here all came from a man aged 40-49 years with primary liver carcinoma and hepatitis B virus infection.

V and J are TRBV5-1 and TRBJ1-1; a possible D gene is TRBD1 (5 bases). Per the germline V gene, CDR1 is SGHRS and CDR2 is YFSETQ. There are 14 residues in the CDR3. Trimming pared 0 bases from V and 6 bases from J, leaving 12 bases between. The CDR3 sequence: CASSLAGGYSEAFF. Here the CDR3 DNA reads TGCGCCAGCAGCTTGGCCGGGGGGTACTCTGAAGCTTTCTTT.

Turning to this clonotype: A read error may produce the germline difference seen at one junction end. The chain is built from TRBV11-1 and TRBJ2-3, with D perhaps TRBD1 or TRBD2 (5 bases each). There are 16 residues in the CDR3. The germline V gene has CDR1 SGHAT and CDR2 FQDESV (reference sequence). The CDR3 nucleotides read TGTTCCAGCAGCTTAGGATCGGCAGGGAGCTCGGATACGCAGTATTTT. It translates to CSSSLGSAGSSDTQYF.

Note on this clonotype: This sequence may be a read error, since a much larger clone differs from it by one base. V and J are TRBV6-6 and TRBJ2-5; D gene uncertain. The germline gives CDR1 MNHNY, CDR2 SVGAGI (reference sequence). The CDR3 runs 12 residues. The DNA of the CDR3 is TGTGCCGGCAGCTTGGCGGTAGAGACCCAGTACTTC. Amino acid sequence: CAGSLAVETQYF.

The chain joins TRBV11-3 to TRBJ1-2, with 7 bases matching TRBD1. Germline assignment: CDR1 SGHNT and CDR2 YENEEA. V lost 5 bases, J lost 8 bases, and 20 bases stayed unmatched. The CDR3 spans 17 residues. The CDR3 coding sequence is TGTGCCAGCAGCCCAAGGGGACAGTCCTCATCCCTCTCCGGCTACACCTTC. Its protein is CASSPRGQSSSLSGYTF.

The rearrangement joins TRBV6-1 to TRBJ1-1; the D is unclear. V dropped 11 bases and J dropped 2 bases, with 12 bases sitting between them. In germline, CDR1 is MNHNS, CDR2 SASEGT. The CDR3 contains 12 residues. The CDR3 region has the DNA TGTGCCTGCCGGAAGGGTAACACTGAAGCTTTCTTT. It is translated as CACRKGNTEAFF.

Points on this clonotype: One end of the junction fails to match germline, which may point to a read error. The rearrangement uses TRBV6-1 and TRBJ2-1; 11 bases agree with TRBD1. The CDR3 has 13 amino acids. Germline V gene data show CDR1 as MNHNS and CDR2 as SASEGT. CDR3 nucleotides: TGTACCAGCTGGAGGGACAGGGGGGATGAGCAGTTCTTC. Its translation: CTSWRDRGDEQFF.

The rearrangement uses TRBV5-1 and TRBJ2-5; 7 bases fit TRBD1. The CDR3 runs 15 residues. Germline values: CDR1 SGHRS, CDR2 YFSETQ. After removal of 8 bases from V and 2 bases from J, the junction contained 12 bases not matched to a gene. CDR3 DNA: TGCGCCAGTAGCCAGACAGGGAGAGATCAAGAGACCCAGTACTTC. Translated, it gives CASSQTGRDQETQYF.

The gene calls are TRBV11-2 and TRBJ2-5; TRBD1 aligns across 11 bases. CDR3 size: 15 residues. CDR1 is SGHAT, CDR2 FQNNGV, per germline. V trimming: 10 bases; J trimming: 2 bases; junction bases outside the gene matches: 9. The CDR3 region has the DNA TGTGCCATCAGGAGGACAGGGGGCAGGCAAGAGACCCAGTACTTC. It encodes CAIRRTGGRQETQYF.

The table lists this clonotype with a count of one. The chain couples TRBV11-2 to TRBJ2-3; TRBD2 aligns across 7 bases. CDR1 SGHAT and CDR2 FQNNGV come from the germline V gene. The CDR3 contains 17 residues. J was trimmed by 12 bases and V by 1 base; bases with no gene match: 19. The CDR3 is CASSLGPGETSTDIQYF. The DNA for the CDR3 is TGTGCCAGCAGCTTAGGTCCGGGGGAGACTAGCACAGATATCCAGTATTTT.

To note about this clonotype: At one of its ends the junction is not consistent with the germline gene, which may arise from a read error. The chain carries TRBV7-3 and TRBJ2-3; TRBD2 might be the D (6 bases). The CDR3 sequence is 16 residues long. The germline CDR1 and CDR2 sequences are SGHTA and FQGTGA. For the CDR3, the DNA is TGTGCCAGTAGCTCCTCCGTGACTAGTAGGGGAGATACGCAGTATTTT. This encodes CASSSSVTSRGDTQYF.